This passage covers 9 T cell receptor beta chains from one sample sequenced in a study of blood T cell repertoires in COVID-19. Assay used: immunoSEQ multiplex PCR; TCRdb lists only in-frame clones, some missing. This sample has tens of thousands of clones, with about 80% found just once. The sequenced sample was peripheral blood. The receptor source for this set is a woman of 80 years or more with acute or convalescent COVID-19.

This clone was seen just once. The chain carries TRBV15 and TRBJ1-4, with D unclear. This CDR3 has 15 residues. The germline CDR1 and CDR2 sequences are LNHNV and YYDKDF (reference sequence). Trimming pared 5 bases from V and 8 bases from J, leaving 18 bases between. In DNA, the CDR3 is TGTGCCACCAGCGGCGCCCCTTACGCGGGGGAAAAACTGTTTTTT. It encodes CATSGAPYAGEKLFF.

J is TRBJ2-3 and V is TRBV15; possibly TRBD2 for D (6 bases). Germline CDR1 reads LNHNV; CDR2 reads YYDKDF (reference sequence). The CDR3 runs 14 residues. Trimming pared 2 bases from V and 0 bases from J, leaving 6 bases between. CDR3 in amino acids: CATSRSGSTDTQYF. DNA of the CDR3: TGTGCCACCAGCAGAAGCGGGAGCACAGATACGCAGTATTTT.

The chain links TRBV19 to TRBJ1-2, with 7 nucleotides matching TRBD1. The V gene's germline CDR1 is LNHDA and CDR2 SQIVND (reference sequence). The CDR3 totals 15 residues. V gave up 1 base and J gave up 2 bases; unmatched junction bases: 4. In DNA, the CDR3 is TGTGCCAGTAGTATAGCTAAAGGGGGCAACTATGGCTACACCTTC. Amino acids: CASSIAKGGNYGYTF.

The V and J genes are TRBV6-5 and TRBJ1-2; possible D gene TRBD1, 6 bases. V lost 6 bases, J lost 8 bases, and 16 bases lay in between. Germline CDR1 reads MNHEY; CDR2 reads SVGAGI. The CDR3 is 13 residues long. CDR3 DNA sequence: TGTGCCAGCAGCCTTAACAGGGAGGGCGGCTACACCTTC. Protein: CASSLNREGGYTF.

The chain couples TRBV2 to TRBJ1-5; D unclear. CDR1 and CDR2 from the germline V gene are SNHLY and FYNNEI. Trimming stripped 5 bases from V and 5 bases from J, with 10 bases between. The CDR3 has 13 residues. The CDR3 spells CASSPLRDQPQHF. The CDR3 DNA is TGTGCCAGCAGTCCATTACGGGATCAGCCCCAGCATTTT. Together with reference TRBV2 and TRBJ1-5, the CDR3 gives the full variable domain: EPEVTQTPSHQVTQMGQEVILRCVPISNHLYFYWYRQILGQKVEFLVSFYNNEISEKSEIFDDQFSVERPDGSNFTLKIRSTKLEDSAMYFCASSPLRDQPQHFGDGTRLSIL.

The V call is TRBV5-1, the J call TRBJ1-6, with 8 nucleotides matching TRBD1. The CDR3 contains 16 residues. V gave up 3 bases and J gave up 0 bases; unmatched junction bases: 2. Germline assignment: CDR1 SGHRS and CDR2 YFSETQ. In nucleotides, the CDR3 is TGCGCCAGCAGCTACACAGGGGGCTCCTATAATTCACCCCTCCACTTT. Its translation is CASSYTGGSYNSPLHF.

The V and J genes are TRBV6-6 and TRBJ1-1, with 8 bases matching TRBD1. Germline V gene data show CDR1 as MNHNY and CDR2 as SVGAGI (reference sequence). The CDR3 totals 13 residues. The junction had 7 bases not matched to a gene; V was cut back by 8 bases and J by 5 bases. CDR3 region: CASRDRGETEAFF. The CDR3 DNA sequence: TGTGCCAGCCGTGACAGGGGAGAAACTGAAGCTTTCTTT.

This rearrangement joins TRBV4-3 to TRBJ1-2; a weak D match, TRBD1 (6 bases). CDR3 length: 14 amino acids. With 0 bases removed from V and 5 bases from J, the gap between germline ends came to 10 bases. Germline values: CDR1 LGHNA, CDR2 YSLEER. The CDR3 nucleotides are TGCGCCAGCAGCCAAGATGAAAGGGGGTATGGCTACACCTTC. This codes for CASSQDERGYGYTF.

The V and J genes are TRBV5-1 and TRBJ1-2; TRBD1 aligns across 9 bases. This CDR3 has 17 amino acids. Losses at the gene ends were 5 bases for V and 3 bases for J; bases not matched to a gene: 14. Germline V gene data show CDR1 as SGHRS and CDR2 as YFSETQ. CDR3 loop: CASRHLMVTGGDYGYTF. CDR3 nucleotide sequence: TGCGCCAGCAGACATCTGATGGTGACAGGGGGGGACTATGGCTACACCTTC.